The 22 T cell receptor beta chains below all came from one sample that was sequenced in a study of cytotoxic CD8 clonotypes in ibrutinib-treated CLL. The table came from immunoSEQ multiplex PCR; TCRdb's copy has only in-frame clones and leaves some out. The sample has roughly 53,000 clones, nearly 55% seen once. Here the sequenced sample was PBMCs, taken at disease progression, from a patient treated with ibrutinib. The receptors come from a human donor with chronic lymphocytic leukemia.

This clone is medium-sized within its sample. The rearrangement links TRBV6-6 to TRBJ2-7; 8 bases map to TRBD1. The V gene's germline CDR1 is MNHNY and CDR2 SVGAGI (reference sequence). V was pared by 6 bases and J by 5 bases, with 6 bases of the junction left unmatched. The CDR3 runs to 13 residues. CDR3 sequence reads: CASSWDRTNEQYF. As DNA, the CDR3 is TGTGCCAGCAGCTGGGACAGGACCAACGAGCAGTACTTC.

This clone was seen a handful of times. The chain couples TRBV9 to TRBJ1-2, with D unresolved. The CDR3 totals 15 residues. The germline V gene encodes CDR1 SGDLS and CDR2 YYNGEE. V lost 0 bases, J lost 3 bases, and 12 bases lay in between. DNA for the CDR3: TGTGCCAGCAGCGTAGTGTCGGACCCCTACTATGGCTACACCTTC. It specifies CASSVVSDPYYGYTF.

The J gene is TRBJ2-3, the V gene TRBV5-6; 9 bases align to TRBD1. Trimming at V came to 0 bases and at J to 3 bases, leaving 11 bases not matched to a gene. There are 18 residues in the CDR3. Germline V CDR1 and CDR2: SGHDT, YYEEEE. CDR3 region: CASSLGPGQGLYTDTQYF. The DNA for the CDR3 is TGTGCCAGCAGCTTGGGACCGGGACAGGGTCTGTATACAGATACGCAGTATTTT.

Many counts were recorded for this clone. The chain is built from TRBV6-5 and TRBJ1-2; weak D call: TRBD1 (5 bases). The CDR3 sequence is 13 residues long. V lost 2 bases, J lost 8 bases, and 12 bases lay in between. Germline CDR1 and CDR2: MNHEY and SVGAGI. The CDR3 region is CASSYIQGWGYTF. The CDR3 nucleotides read TGTGCCAGCAGTTACATCCAGGGATGGGGCTACACCTTC.

This chain connects TRBV7-9 to TRBJ2-6; D is uncertain. The CDR3 is 14 residues long. V lost 6 bases to trimming and J lost 0 bases, with 6 bases between them. Looked up from germline, CDR1 is SEHNR and CDR2 is FQNEAQ (reference sequence). The CDR3 DNA reads as TGTGCCAGCAGTAGCAGCTCTGGGGCCAACGTCCTGACTTTC. Translation gives CASSSSSGANVLTF.

The J gene is TRBJ2-5, the V gene TRBV9, with TRBD2 matching 15 bases. Germline V lookup: CDR1 SGDLS, CDR2 YYNGEE. The V segment lost 3 bases and the J segment 2 bases; nucleotides outside the gene matches: 11. The CDR3 is 19 amino acids. The CDR3 DNA reads TGTGCCAGCAGCGCCCGCGGTGGACTAGCGGGAGGGCGACAAGAGACCCAGTACTTC. Protein sequence: CASSARGGLAGGRQETQYF.

The rearrangement uses TRBV14 and TRBJ2-7; a weak D match, TRBD2 (5 bases). This CDR3 spans 14 amino acids. Trimming shortened V by 3 bases and J by 4 bases, and 13 bases separated the two germline ends. Germline CDR1 reads SGHDN; CDR2 reads FVKESK. CDR3 sequence: CASSHGETEYEQYF. In DNA, the CDR3 is TGTGCCAGCAGCCATGGGGAGACGGAATACGAGCAGTACTTC.

The chain recombines TRBV5-4 with TRBJ1-3; no reliable D call. Trimming cost V 4 bases and J 0 bases, with 8 bases left between them. CDR3 length: 14 residues. Per the germline V gene, CDR1 is SGHNT and CDR2 is YYREEE (reference sequence). The CDR3 reads CASSTRTSGNTIYF. CDR3 DNA sequence: TGTGCCAGCAGCACTCGCACCTCTGGAAACACCATATATTTT.

The genes are TRBV5-1 and TRBJ2-1, with 7 positions matching TRBD1. From germline, CDR1 is SGHRS and CDR2 YFSETQ. The CDR3 spans 16 residues. V shed 4 bases, J shed 8 bases, and the junction held 15 bases outside the gene matches. CDR3 DNA: TGCGCCAGCAGCGCAGACAGGGTGGGCCAACAATATGAGCAGTTCTTC. Its translation: CASSADRVGQQYEQFF. Looking up the rest from reference TRBV5-1 and TRBJ2-1 gives the full variable domain: KAGVTQTPRYLIKTRGQQVTLSCSPISGHRSVSWYQQTPGQGLQFLFEYFSETQRNKGNFPGRFSGRQFSNSRSEMNVSTLELGDSALYLCASSADRVGQQYEQFFGPGTRLTVL.

This clone was observed a few times. V usage is TRBV7-9 and J usage is TRBJ1-5; D is perhaps TRBD1 (5 bases). CDR1 is SEHNR, CDR2 FQNEAQ, per germline (reference sequence). The CDR3 totals 16 residues. The V gene lost 0 bases and the J gene lost 4 bases, with 13 bases spanning the gap. The CDR3 bases are TGTGCCAGCAGCTTAGCGGTCGGGACCGTAAATCAGCCCCAGCATTTT. It is translated as CASSLAVGTVNQPQHF.

This clone has a handful of counts. The chain recombines TRBV7-9 with TRBJ1-5; 9 nucleotides match TRBD1. Germline V lookup: CDR1 SEHNR, CDR2 FQNEAQ (reference sequence). This CDR3 region has 15 residues. V trimming: 1 base; J trimming: 3 bases; junction bases outside the gene matches: 1. CDR3 residues: CASSLGQGVNQPQHF. The DNA for the CDR3 is TGTGCCAGCAGCTTAGGACAGGGGGTCAATCAGCCCCAGCATTTT.

This clone was counted between two and nine times. The CDR3 region has the DNA TGTGCCAGCTCACGAGGAGGGACCGGGGCCAACGTCCTGACTTTC. It codes for CASSRGGTGANVLTF. V gene TRBV18 combines with J gene TRBJ2-6, with D perhaps TRBD2 (6 bases). The CDR3 totals 15 residues. Between the trimmed V and J ends, which lost 4 bases and 4 bases, there was a span of 11 bases. Germline CDR1 KGHSH, CDR2 LQKENI.

The count of this clone is one. CDR3 DNA: TGTGCCTGGAGTAGCTCTGGAAACACCATATATTTT. Translated: CAWSSSGNTIYF. The J gene is TRBJ1-3, the V gene TRBV30; D call uncertain. Germline V CDR1 and CDR2: GTSNPN, SVGIG (reference sequence). This CDR3 is built from 12 residues. V lost 2 bases, J lost 0 bases, and 2 bases lay in between.

The chain couples TRBV6-5 to TRBJ2-3; D perhaps matches TRBD1 (6 bases). Trimming left V 3 bases short and J 6 bases short, with 10 bases between. In germline, CDR1 is MNHEY, CDR2 SVGAGI. CDR3 length: 13 residues. The CDR3 loop is CASSYLGADTQYF. CDR3 DNA: TGTGCCAGCAGTTATTTGGGGGCCGATACGCAGTATTTT.

This clone occurred a few times. The chain recombines TRBV7-6 with TRBJ2-1, with 8 bases lining up with TRBD2. Germline V gene sequence: CDR1 SGHVS, CDR2 FNYEAQ. Germline trimming cut 1 base from V and 8 bases from J; bases unmatched to any gene: 10. The CDR3 runs 16 residues. The DNA of the CDR3 is TGTGCCAGCAGCTTAGTCAGCGGGGGCGCTTCCCATGAGCAGTTCTTC. It codes for CASSLVSGGASHEQFF.

V and J are TRBV27 and TRBJ1-1; maybe TRBD1 (5 bases). This CDR3 region has 15 residues. V lost 2 bases and J 6 bases, leaving 16 bases between the germline ends. Germline CDR1 reads MNHEY; CDR2 reads SMNVEV (reference sequence). CDR3 sequence: CASSLRIGVGSEAFF. In DNA, the CDR3 is TGTGCCAGCAGTTTACGGATAGGGGTCGGCTCTGAAGCTTTCTTT.

This clone was counted only a few times. The V call is TRBV25-1, the J call TRBJ1-6, with no clear D. V shed 1 base and J shed 13 bases, with 8 bases lying between them. This CDR3 contains 12 residues. Germline V gene lookup returns CDR1 MGHDK and CDR2 SYGVNS. The CDR3 DNA is TGTGCCAGCAGTGAATTTGACGGTCCCCTCCACTTT. Residues: CASSEFDGPLHF.

The gene calls are TRBV2 and TRBJ2-3; 8 nucleotides agree with TRBD1. The length of the CDR3 is 15 residues. J gave up 8 bases and V 1 base, and 8 bases lay outside the gene matches. CDR1 is SNHLY and CDR2 is FYNNEI in the germline V gene. The CDR3 DNA reads as TGTGCCAGCAGTGAAGGATCAGGGGGCGGCGGTACGCAGTATTTT. Its translation is CASSEGSGGGGTQYF.

V gene TRBV5-1 combines with J gene TRBJ1-4, with a possible D match to TRBD1 (6 bases). The V and J ends lost 0 bases and 5 bases respectively, with 8 bases between them. The CDR3 contains 14 residues. Germline CDR1 is SGHRS and CDR2 is YFSETQ. Here the CDR3 reads CASSLGQVNEKLFF. CDR3 coding DNA: TGCGCCAGCAGCTTGGGACAGGTCAATGAAAAACTGTTTTTT.

The chain is built from TRBV7-9 and TRBJ1-5; D ambiguous. Trimming pared 5 bases from V and 3 bases from J, leaving 17 bases between. Germline CDR1 SEHNR, CDR2 FQNEAQ (reference sequence). The CDR3 sequence is 16 residues long. CDR3 in DNA: TGTGCCAGCAGCACGGGCCGGATCAGCAACAATCAGCCCCAGCATTTT. It translates to CASSTGRISNNQPQHF. Variable domain in full (rest from reference TRBV7-9 and TRBJ1-5): DTGVSQNPRHKITKRGQNVTFRCDPISEHNRLYWYRQTLGQGPEFLTYFQNEAQLEKSRLLSDRFSAERPKGSFSTLEIQRTEQGDSAMYLCASSTGRISNNQPQHFGDGTRLSIL.

This clone was observed a few times. The V gene is TRBV5-1, the J gene TRBJ1-4; possible D gene TRBD1, 5 bases. Germline values: CDR1 SGHRS, CDR2 YFSETQ. CDR3 length: 15 amino acids. Trimming took off 0 bases at V and 10 bases at J, with 16 bases between the two ends. The CDR3 sequence is CASSLALGQDGKLFF. CDR3 in DNA: TGCGCCAGCAGCTTGGCCCTAGGACAAGACGGAAAACTGTTTTTT. The full variable domain, in which reference TRBV5-1 and TRBJ1-4 provide the parts outside the CDR3, is KAGVTQTPRYLIKTRGQQVTLSCSPISGHRSVSWYQQTPGQGLQFLFEYFSETQRNKGNFPGRFSGRQFSNSRSEMNVSTLELGDSALYLCASSLALGQDGKLFFGSGTQLSVL.

This clone has only a few counts. The rearrangement uses TRBV7-6 and TRBJ2-5; D gene unclear. The V and J ends lost 4 bases and 4 bases respectively, with 13 bases between them. The germline CDR1 and CDR2 sequences are SGHVS and FNYEAQ. The length of the CDR3 is 14 residues. The CDR3 nucleotides read TGTGCCAGCAGCTCCGGGCCCACTGGAGAGACCCAGTACTTC. It codes for CASSSGPTGETQYF.